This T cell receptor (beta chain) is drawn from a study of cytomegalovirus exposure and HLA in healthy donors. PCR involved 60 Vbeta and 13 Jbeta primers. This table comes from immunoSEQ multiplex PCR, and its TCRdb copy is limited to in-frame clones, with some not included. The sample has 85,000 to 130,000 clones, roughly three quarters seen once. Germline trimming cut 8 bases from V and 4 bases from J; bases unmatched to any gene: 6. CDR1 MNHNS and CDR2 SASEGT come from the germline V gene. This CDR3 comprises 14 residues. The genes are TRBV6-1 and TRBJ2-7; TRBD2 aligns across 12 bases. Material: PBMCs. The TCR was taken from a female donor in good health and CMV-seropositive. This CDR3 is CASHTSGGPYEQYF. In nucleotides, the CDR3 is TGTGCCAGCCACACTAGCGGGGGGCCGTACGAGCAGTACTTC.